Reported below is one TCR beta chain. The antigen is unknown. Other DNA sequences in the same sample also yield this CDR3. Naive CD45RA+ and memory CD45RA-negative subsets were split from CD4+ cells. Germline CDR1 SNHLY, CDR2 FYNNEI. The CDR3 spans 13 residues. V dropped 8 bases and J dropped 4; count of bases not matched to a gene: 5. Here immunoSEQ multiplex PCR was the method, and the copy in TCRdb shows in-frame clones only, minus some. The sample lists about 1.1 million clones; around three quarters were seen once. The data originate from a study of shared clonotypes between healthy human individuals. Overall study context: CD8 memory received one plate per donor, CD8 naive two, CD4 memory three and CD4 naive three. Study-wide results and caveats: The generation probabilities recorded for non-shared clonotypes fell below those of clonotypes shared by all four donors. A generally larger estimated richness was seen in naive subsets than in memory subsets.

The sample taken for sequencing was memory CD4+ T cells from PBMCs. Subset denoted: CD45RA-negative fraction. This receptor was taken from a man younger than 30 in good health. Some clones in this sample may be carry-over from other donors' samples. V usage is TRBV2 and J usage is TRBJ2-4, with 7 bases identical to TRBD1. CDR3: CASSRDSKNIQYF. CDR3 DNA sequence: TGTGCCAGCTCTCGGGACAGTAAAAACATTCAGTACTTC.